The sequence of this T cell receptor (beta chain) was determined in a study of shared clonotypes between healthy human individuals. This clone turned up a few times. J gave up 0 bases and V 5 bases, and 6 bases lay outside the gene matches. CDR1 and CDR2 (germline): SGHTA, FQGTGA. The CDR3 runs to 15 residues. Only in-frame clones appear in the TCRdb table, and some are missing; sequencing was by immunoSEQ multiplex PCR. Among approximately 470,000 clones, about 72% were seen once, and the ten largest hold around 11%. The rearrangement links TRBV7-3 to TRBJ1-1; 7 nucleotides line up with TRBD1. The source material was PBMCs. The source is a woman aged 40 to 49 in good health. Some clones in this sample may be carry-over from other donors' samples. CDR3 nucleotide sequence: TGTGCCAGCAGCCCCCAGGGGGGCCTGAACACTGAAGCTTTCTTT. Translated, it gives CASSPQGGLNTEAFF.